This entry lists 21 T cell receptor beta chains sequenced from one sample in a study of blood T cell repertoires in COVID-19. The table came from immunoSEQ multiplex PCR; TCRdb's copy has only in-frame clones and leaves some out. The data hold 240,000 or so clones, with more than 75% observed a single time. The specimen was peripheral blood. The receptor source for this set is a woman in her sixties or seventies with active or convalescent COVID-19.

The genes are TRBV2 and TRBJ1-5, with D possibly TRBD1 on 6 matching bases. Germline V CDR1 and CDR2: SNHLY, FYNNEI. This CDR3 is 12 amino acids long. Trimming shortened V by 8 bases and J by 4 bases, and 9 bases separated the two germline ends. The CDR3 coding sequence is TGTGCCAGCTGGGACATGAATCAGCCCCAGCATTTT. Amino acid sequence: CASWDMNQPQHF.

The chain has TRBV4-1 and TRBJ1-3; perhaps TRBD1 as D (5 bases). The germline V gene encodes CDR1 MGHRA and CDR2 YSYEKL. V was shortened by 6 bases and J by 4 bases, with 10 bases between the two germline ends. There are 13 residues in the CDR3. CDR3 residues: CASRGGSGNTIYF. The CDR3 DNA follows: TGCGCCAGCAGGGGGGGTTCGGGAAACACCATATATTTT.

This chain connects TRBV3-1 (or the pseudogene TRBV3-2) to TRBJ2-2; TRBD2 might be the D (5 bases). Germline CDR1 LGHDT, CDR2 YNNKEL (reference sequence). This CDR3 has 13 residues. With 4 bases removed from V and 5 bases from J, the gap between germline ends came to 8 bases. The CDR3 DNA is TGTGCCAGCAGCCCGCGGGCAACCGGGGAGCTGTTTTTT. Translated, it gives CASSPRATGELFF.

V usage is TRBV6-6 and J usage is TRBJ1-2; D may be TRBD1 (5 bases). The CDR3 runs 13 residues. V lost 6 bases and J 8 bases, leaving 16 bases between the germline ends. Germline CDR1 is MNHNY and CDR2 is SVGAGI (reference sequence). CDR3 sequence (DNA): TGTGCCAGCAGGCCCAGGGAGGCGGGAGGCTACACCTTC. Protein sequence: CASRPREAGGYTF.

A few counts support this clone. The chain employs TRBV10-3 and TRBJ2-3; 7 bases align to TRBD2. The CDR3 is 14 residues long. V trimming: 3 bases; J trimming: 5 bases; junction bases outside the gene matches: 5. Germline CDR1 reads ENHRY; CDR2 reads SYGVKD. The CDR3 region is CAISEFGGGDTQYF. The CDR3 nucleotides are TGTGCCATCAGTGAATTTGGGGGGGGAGATACGCAGTATTTT.

V and J are TRBV9 and TRBJ1-1; D gene ambiguous. The germline V gene encodes CDR1 SGDLS and CDR2 YYNGEE. Trimming took off 4 bases at V and 4 bases at J, with 20 bases between the two ends. The CDR3 is 16 amino acids. This chain's CDR3 is CASSPQGRDSVTEAFF. The CDR3 nucleotides are TGTGCCAGCAGCCCCCAAGGTCGGGATTCGGTCACTGAAGCTTTCTTT.

The V and J genes are TRBV9 and TRBJ1-2; 8 bases are a match to TRBD1. Germline CDR1 reads SGDLS; CDR2 reads YYNGEE. The CDR3 loop spans 15 amino acids. V gave up 0 bases and J gave up 4 bases; unmatched junction bases: 5. The CDR3 region has the DNA TGTGCCAGCAGCGTAGCGACAGGGGTGGGCTATGGCTACACCTTC. Protein sequence: CASSVATGVGYGYTF.

The V call is TRBV6-1, the J call TRBJ1-2, with a tentative D call TRBD1 (5 bases). This CDR3 contains 13 residues. V dropped 2 bases and J dropped 5 bases, with 9 bases sitting between them. CDR1 and CDR2 from the germline V gene are MNHNS and SASEGT. Written as DNA, the CDR3 is TGTGCCAGCAGTGAAACACGGGGGTATGGCTACACCTTC. Its translation: CASSETRGYGYTF.

The chain joins TRBV5-1 to TRBJ2-1, with 8 nucleotides matching TRBD1. This CDR3 is 14 amino acids long. Germline-derived CDR1 and CDR2 are SGHRS and YFSETQ. The V gene end was trimmed by 4 bases and the J gene end by 9 bases; junction bases not matched to a gene: 9. The CDR3 region has the DNA TGCGCCAGCAGCCTGGACAGGGTCAGTAGTGAGCAGTTCTTC. Translation gives CASSLDRVSSEQFF. Complete variable domain (other parts from reference TRBV5-1 and TRBJ2-1): KAGVTQTPRYLIKTRGQQVTLSCSPISGHRSVSWYQQTPGQGLQFLFEYFSETQRNKGNFPGRFSGRQFSNSRSEMNVSTLELGDSALYLCASSLDRVSSEQFFGPGTRLTVL.

The rearrangement links TRBV19 to TRBJ1-5, with 7 bases lining up with TRBD1. The V and J ends lost 7 bases and 7 bases, in that order; junction bases with no gene match: 7. The CDR3 covers 13 residues. Germline V lookup: CDR1 LNHDA, CDR2 SQIVND (reference sequence). The DNA of the CDR3 is TGTGCCAGTAACAAGGGGGCAGGACAGCCCCAGCATTTT. Protein sequence: CASNKGAGQPQHF. Complete variable domain (other parts from reference TRBV19 and TRBJ1-5): DGGITQSPKYLFRKEGQNVTLSCEQNLNHDAMYWYRQDPGQGLRLIYYSQIVNDFQKGDIAEGYSVSREKKESFPLTVTSAQKNPTAFYLCASNKGAGQPQHFGDGTRLSIL.

This chain connects TRBV4-1 to TRBJ2-1; 7 bases line up with TRBD2. V lost 3 bases, J lost 11 bases, and 13 bases stayed unmatched. CDR1 and CDR2 (germline): MGHRA, YSYEKL. The CDR3 length is 15 residues. The CDR3: CASSQALPLATKQFF. The CDR3 bases are TGCGCCAGCAGCCAGGCCCTACCACTAGCGACCAAGCAGTTCTTC.

This clone was counted only a few times. The CDR3 loop reads CASTLIANSPLHF. For the CDR3, the DNA is TGTGCCAGCACATTAATCGCGAATTCACCCCTCCACTTT. J is TRBJ1-6 and V is TRBV14; no clear D. The CDR3 has 13 residues. Germline lookup yields CDR1 SGHDN and CDR2 FVKESK. V lost 7 bases and J lost 7, with 11 bases in between.

Here the CDR3 DNA reads TGTGCCTGGAGTCTAGCCGGCCCTCGACGTTTCTTC. Translation: CAWSLAGPRRFF. The V call is TRBV30, the J call TRBJ2-1; a possible D gene is TRBD2 (5 bases). CDR3 length equals 12 residues. The V gene's germline CDR1 is GTSNPN and CDR2 SVGIG (reference sequence). Trimming left V 2 bases short and J 16 bases short, with 18 bases between.

This clone was seen at least ten times. The V gene is TRBV7-9, the J gene TRBJ2-3; TRBD2 aligns across 7 bases. Trimming took 5 bases from V and 1 from J; bases not matched to a gene: 6. Germline values: CDR1 SEHNR, CDR2 FQNEAQ (reference sequence). The CDR3 sequence is 15 residues long. The CDR3 is CASSLASGRTDTQYF. The CDR3 region has the DNA TGTGCCAGCAGCCTCGCTAGCGGCCGCACAGATACGCAGTATTTT. Supplemented by reference TRBV7-9 and TRBJ2-3, the full variable domain reads DTGVSQNPRHKITKRGQNVTFRCDPISEHNRLYWYRQTLGQGPEFLTYFQNEAQLEKSRLLSDRFSAERPKGSFSTLEIQRTEQGDSAMYLCASSLASGRTDTQYFGPGTRLTVL.

The chain links TRBV27 to TRBJ1-2; maybe TRBD1 (5 bases). V dropped 8 bases and J dropped 1 base, with 14 bases sitting between them. Looked up from germline, CDR1 is MNHEY and CDR2 is SMNVEV (reference sequence). There are 14 residues in the CDR3. The CDR3 DNA sequence: TGTGCCAGCGGCGATGGGGGGGGTAACTATGGCTACACCTTC. Translating gives CASGDGGGNYGYTF.

The V and J genes are TRBV7-3 and TRBJ1-2; 9 bases fit TRBD1. CDR1 and CDR2 (germline): SGHTA, FQGTGA. V shed 6 bases and J 7 bases; nucleotides not matched to a gene: 9. The CDR3 totals 14 residues. Here the CDR3 DNA reads TGTGCCAGCAGTCCCTATACAGGGGGCTTTGGCTACACCTTC. Translated, it gives CASSPYTGGFGYTF. The entire variable domain, with the rest obtained from reference TRBV7-3 and TRBJ1-2, is as follows: GAGVSQTPSNKVTEKGKYVELRCDPISGHTALYWYRQSLGQGPEFLIYFQGTGAADDSGLPNDRFFAVRPEGSVSTLKIQRTERGDSAVYLCASSPYTGGFGYTFGSGTRLTVV.

The V and J genes are TRBV6-5 and TRBJ1-6; D uncertain. Trimming shortened V by 11 bases and J by 12 bases, and 20 bases separated the two germline ends. Germline CDR1 reads MNHEY; CDR2 reads SVGAGI. The CDR3 sequence is 13 residues long. DNA of the CDR3: TGTGCCGGCACGCGGGATTCGGGCAGACCCCTCCACTTT. Protein sequence: CAGTRDSGRPLHF.

The V and J genes are TRBV2 and TRBJ1-5, with D perhaps TRBD1 (6 bases). Trimming pared 4 bases from V and 3 bases from J, leaving 16 bases between. Germline values: CDR1 SNHLY, CDR2 FYNNEI. The CDR3 runs to 16 residues. This CDR3 is CASSGKGGSNNQPQHF. Written as DNA, the CDR3 is TGTGCCAGCAGTGGAAAAGGGGGAAGTAACAATCAGCCCCAGCATTTT.

This rearrangement joins TRBV7-9 to TRBJ2-5; D perhaps matches TRBD1 (7 bases). The length of the CDR3 is 14 residues. Trimming left V 5 bases short and J 5 bases short, with 15 bases between. Germline lookup yields CDR1 SEHNR and CDR2 FQNEAQ (reference sequence). CDR3 residues: CASSPQGGGETQYF. Here the CDR3 DNA reads TGTGCCAGCAGCCCGCAGGGGGGTGGTGAGACCCAGTACTTC.

The chain joins TRBV6-4 to TRBJ1-2; 11 bases match TRBD1. Trimming took 2 bases from V and 8 from J; bases not matched to a gene: 4. Germline V lookup: CDR1 MRHNA, CDR2 SNTAGT. The CDR3 runs to 14 residues. CDR3 coding DNA: TGTGCCAGCAGTGACCCCGGGACAGGGGGAGGCTACACCTTC. It is translated as CASSDPGTGGGYTF.

This chain uses TRBV3-1 (or the pseudogene TRBV3-2) with TRBJ1-1; TRBD1 matches 8 bases. This CDR3 has 18 amino acids. Germline V gene lookup returns CDR1 LGHDT and CDR2 YNNKEL (reference sequence). After removal of 4 bases from V and 6 bases from J, the junction contained 19 bases not matched to a gene. CDR3 DNA sequence: TGTGCCAGCAGCCCACCCTGGACAGGGAGGGGGGGAACGGCTGAAGCTTTCTTT. Amino acid sequence: CASSPPWTGRGGTAEAFF.